The present TCR beta chain was sequenced within a study of blood T cell repertoires in COVID-19. In the study overall: Material from acute and convalescent COVID-19 was sourced from the United States, Italy and Spain. Sample material is recorded as cDNA or gDNA derived from T cells, B-cell-depleted T cells, or PBMCs.

As handled by the study authors: Amplification of reference gene primers was used by the study to estimate nucleated cell counts. Generated by immunoSEQ multiplex PCR, the TCRdb table keeps only in-frame clones and is missing some. V, J and clone size are taken as reported in that table, and D and trimming were inferred from the DNA itself. Counted here are 50,000 to 60,000 clones, 65% to 90% occurring once; the ten biggest clones make up about an eighth. This clone was picked up a small number of times. V dropped 6 bases and J dropped 5; count of bases not matched to a gene: 13. Germline CDR1 is SEHNR and CDR2 is FQNEAQ (reference sequence). The CDR3 totals 16 residues.

The TCR sequence derives from a human donor in a cohort sampled during active COVID-19. The V and J genes are TRBV7-9 and TRBJ2-1, with 7 bases aligning to TRBD2. The specimen was peripheral blood. The CDR3 DNA reads as TGTGCCAGCAGTAAAAGTAGCGGGTGGGGGGACAATGAGCAGTTCTTC. It encodes CASSKSSGWGDNEQFF.